This TCR beta chain is drawn from a study of blood T cells in healthy people across ages. The V gene end was trimmed by 4 bases and the J gene end by 7 bases; junction bases not matched to a gene: 18. The CDR3 runs to 18 residues. Together with a sample-barcoded 5' primer, a J-beta primer mix was included in a second PCR lasting about 7 to 11 cycles. Each cDNA molecule was tagged by a template-switch adaptor with 12 random nucleotides. One entry per CDR3 protein results from TCRdb running MiXCR on the 5' RACE reads. The top ten hold around a sixth of the sample, which has hundreds of thousands of distinct CDR3 sequences, around half seen once. Each donor gave roughly 9.8 milliliters of peripheral blood. The authors extracted at least 5.5 micrograms of total RNA per sample. A remark on this clonotype: Its antigen is unidentified.

Study-wide points: Among long-lived donors, naive CD4+ cells were more numerous and diversity higher than in aged donors.

This receptor was taken from a man older than 75 in good health. This chain links TRBV12-3 or TRBV12-4 with TRBJ2-1, with 8 bases fitting TRBD2. The sequencing input was blood. Here the CDR3 reads CASSSSGEAGVLLNEQFF. The CDR3 DNA reads as TGTGCCAGCAGTTCCTCGGGGGAAGCGGGAGTTTTGTTGAATGAGCAGTTCTTC.